These 18 T cell receptor beta chains came from one sample sequenced in a study of cytomegalovirus exposure and HLA in healthy donors. Use of 60 Vbeta and 13 Jbeta primers characterized the PCR. Some clones are missing from TCRdb's copy, which holds only in-frame ones; the method was immunoSEQ multiplex PCR. The sample includes 50,000 to 65,000 clones, more than 70% of them seen just once. Input material: PBMCs. These TCRs come from a woman in her thirties in good health and CMV-seronegative.

This clone was seen just once. CDR3 nucleotides: TGTGCCTGGAGTGTAAGGCCAGGGAAGGACGAGCAGTACGTC. This encodes CAWSVRPGKDEQYV. The gene calls are TRBV30 and TRBJ2-7; D might be TRBD1 (5 bases). V was clipped by 0 bases and J by 5 bases, with 14 bases between them. CDR1 is GTSNPN, CDR2 SVGIG, per germline (reference sequence). CDR3 length: 14 residues.

This clone occurred a few times. In nucleotides, the CDR3 is TGTGCCAGCAGCGACACAGGGAGCTCCTACGAGCAGTACTTC. As protein: CASSDTGSSYEQYF. V usage is TRBV28 and J usage is TRBJ2-7; D may be TRBD1 (6 bases). This CDR3 has 14 residues. From germline, CDR1 is MDHEN and CDR2 SYDVKM. Between the trimmed V and J ends, which lost 6 bases and 0 bases, there was a span of 12 bases.

The chain recombines TRBV18 with TRBJ2-3; maybe TRBD2 (5 bases). The CDR3 contains 15 residues. Germline CDR1 and CDR2: KGHSH and LQKENI. Trimming took 2 bases from V and 2 from J, leaving 11 bases between them. CDR3 in amino acids: CASSPASPNTDTQYF. The CDR3 nucleotides read TGTGCCAGCTCACCAGCTAGCCCGAACACAGATACGCAGTATTTT.

The chain has TRBV7-2 and TRBJ1-1, with D possibly being TRBD1 (5 bases). V was clipped by 4 bases and J by 4 bases, with 13 bases between them. Germline CDR1 is SGHTA and CDR2 is FQGNSA. The CDR3 loop spans 14 amino acids. As DNA, the CDR3 is TGTGCCAGCAGCTGGGCGGGGGGGAGCACTGAAGCTTTCTTT. It yields the protein CASSWAGGSTEAFF.

This clone was recorded only once. The V and J genes are TRBV27 and TRBJ2-5, with D tentatively TRBD1 (6 bases). The tail of the sequence fits TRBJ2-7 better, so the J call may be wrong. This CDR3 is 13 amino acids long. CDR1 and CDR2 from the germline V gene are MNHEY and SMNVEV (reference sequence). CDR3 coding DNA: TGTGCCAGCAGTTACAATCGGGACAACGAGCAGTACTTC. Encoded protein: CASSYNRDNEQYF.

The chain employs TRBV27 and TRBJ2-3, with 10 bases that match TRBD2. Germline trimming cut 9 bases from V and 1 base from J; bases unmatched to any gene: 16. The CDR3 runs 18 residues. Germline V gene data show CDR1 as MNHEY and CDR2 as SMNVEV (reference sequence). The CDR3 here is CASKGLAIVRGGTDTQYF. The CDR3 DNA reads TGTGCCAGTAAGGGACTAGCGATTGTTCGGGGGGGCACAGATACGCAGTATTTT.

The V call is TRBV1, the J call TRBJ2-2; the D call of TRBD2 is as the table states it, not checked on the DNA. TRBV1 is flagged as a pseudogene. The CDR3 runs to 18 residues. Here the CDR3 DNA reads TGCACCAGCACGCGGGGACTGGCGGGATGGAGGAACACCGGGGAGCTGTTTTTT. Translation gives CTSTRGLAGWRNTGELFF.

The V and J genes are TRBV5-1 and TRBJ2-1; 10 nucleotides line up with TRBD2. V gave up 4 bases and J gave up 5 bases; unmatched junction bases: 6. The CDR3 has 15 residues. Germline CDR1 SGHRS, CDR2 YFSETQ. In nucleotides, the CDR3 is TGCGCCAGCAGCCCGGGACTAGCGAGAAACAATGAGCAGTTCTTC. This sequence encodes CASSPGLARNNEQFF.

There are a few counts of this clone. This chain uses TRBV29-1 with TRBJ1-5; D might be TRBD1 (6 bases). Trimming cost V 5 bases and J 2 bases, with 7 bases left between them. This CDR3 comprises 12 residues. Germline V lookup: CDR1 SQVTM, CDR2 ANQGSEA. CDR3 region: CSVRQGNQPQHF. CDR3 DNA sequence: TGCAGCGTTCGACAGGGCAATCAGCCCCAGCATTTT. Using reference TRBV29-1 and TRBJ1-5 for the parts outside the CDR3, the full variable domain is SAVISQKPSRDICQRGTSLTIQCQVDSQVTMMFWYRQQPGQSLTLIATANQGSEATYESGFVIDKFPISRPNLTFSTLTVSNMSPEDSSIYLCSVRQGNQPQHFGDGTRLSIL.

The chain couples TRBV6-5 to TRBJ2-1; 10 bases line up with TRBD2. The CDR3 spans 15 residues. In germline, CDR1 is MNHEY, CDR2 SVGAGI. V lost 6 bases to trimming and J lost 0 bases; unmatched junction nucleotides: 2. CDR3 bases: TGTGCCAGCAGCGCTAGCGGGAGCTCCTACAATGAGCAGTTCTTC. Translated: CASSASGSSYNEQFF.

The V call is TRBV29-1, the J call TRBJ2-1, with TRBD2 identical over 8 bases. This CDR3 spans 14 amino acids. Looked up from germline, CDR1 is SQVTM and CDR2 is ANQGSEA. Unmatched junction bases numbered 11, after V lost 7 bases and J lost 6 bases. CDR3 loop: CSAFTPGGSNEQFF. The DNA for the CDR3 is TGCAGCGCCTTCACCCCGGGAGGGAGCAATGAGCAGTTCTTC.

The CDR3 DNA follows: TGCGCCAGCAGCCAGGACGGCCAAGGGGGCACAGATACGCAGTATTTT. Protein product: CASSQDGQGGTDTQYF. This chain links TRBV4-3 with TRBJ2-3; possibly TRBD1 for D (5 bases). The CDR3 spans 16 residues. Germline V lookup: CDR1 LGHNA, CDR2 YSLEER. V lost 3 bases to trimming and J lost 1 base, with 14 bases between them.

The chain uses TRBV19 and TRBJ2-7; D gene ambiguous. Trimming stripped 0 bases from V and 0 bases from J, with 15 bases between. Germline CDR1 reads LNHDA; CDR2 reads SQIVND (reference sequence). The CDR3 totals 17 residues. In DNA form, the CDR3 reads TGTGCCAGTAGTATAGATAGTGGGCCTGTTAACTCCTACGAGCAGTACTTC. It encodes CASSIDSGPVNSYEQYF.

V is TRBV7-9 and J is TRBJ1-1; D gene unclear. The CDR3 is 12 amino acids. Germline assignment: CDR1 SEHNR and CDR2 FQNEAQ (reference sequence). The ends were cut back, 2 bases at V and 4 bases at J, with 5 bases in the middle. The CDR3 here is CASSLLGTEAFF. CDR3 DNA sequence: TGTGCCAGCAGCTTACTAGGCACTGAAGCTTTCTTT.

The chain is built from TRBV30 and TRBJ2-5; 11 nucleotides align to TRBD2. V shed 0 bases, J shed 4 bases, and the junction held 10 bases outside the gene matches. The V gene's germline CDR1 is GTSNPN and CDR2 SVGIG (reference sequence). The CDR3 extends over 17 amino acids. CDR3 residues: CAWSVPVAGGPGETQYF. The CDR3 DNA reads as TGTGCCTGGAGTGTACCAGTAGCGGGAGGGCCAGGAGAGACCCAGTACTTC.

The chain links TRBV9 to TRBJ2-3, with a tentative D call TRBD2 (6 bases). The V and J ends lost 0 bases and 4 bases respectively, with 15 bases between them. The CDR3 runs to 16 residues. The germline V gene has CDR1 SGDLS and CDR2 YYNGEE. The CDR3 protein is CASSVATAGGADTQYF. CDR3 bases: TGTGCCAGCAGCGTAGCTACGGCTGGAGGGGCAGATACGCAGTATTTT. Full variable domain (remainder filled in from reference TRBV9 and TRBJ2-3): DSGVTQTPKHLITATGQRVTLRCSPRSGDLSVYWYQQSLDQGLQFLIQYYNGEERAKGNILERFSAQQFPDLHSELNLSSLELGDSALYFCASSVATAGGADTQYFGPGTRLTVL.

This clone was seen a few times. This rearrangement joins TRBV5-1 to TRBJ2-1; TRBD2 matches at 7 bases. CDR3 length: 13 amino acids. Germline V gene sequence: CDR1 SGHRS, CDR2 YFSETQ. After removal of 4 bases from V and 4 bases from J, the junction contained 2 bases not matched to a gene. CDR3 region: CASSRGGYNEQFF. The CDR3 region has the DNA TGCGCCAGCAGCCGCGGGGGTTACAATGAGCAGTTCTTC.

The chain links TRBV27 to TRBJ2-1; no definite D call. In germline, CDR1 is MNHEY, CDR2 SMNVEV (reference sequence). The CDR3 covers 13 residues. V lost 3 bases and J 6 bases, leaving 9 bases between the germline ends. DNA for the CDR3: TGTGCCAGCAGTTTGAGGCTCCTCAATGAGCAGTTCTTC. Translating gives CASSLRLLNEQFF.